The 12 T cell receptor beta chains below all came from one sample that was sequenced in a study of blood T cells in healthy people across ages. A second PCR of roughly 7 to 11 cycles used a sample-barcoded 5' primer and a J-beta primer mix. TCRdb reprocessed the 5' RACE reads via MiXCR and lists one record per CDR3 protein. Among 1.5 million or so distinct CDR3 sequences listed, approximately 38% were seen once. The sequenced material came from blood. Receptor source: a woman between 18 and 30 years old in good health.

The genes are TRBV20-1 and TRBJ1-2, with a weak D call TRBD1 (5 bases). V was pared by 3 bases and J by 1 base, with 12 bases between. Germline assignment: CDR1 DFQATT and CDR2 SNEGSKA (reference sequence). The CDR3 runs to 14 residues. The CDR3 sequence is CSARSGRLNYGYTF. CDR3 DNA: TGCAGTGCTAGGTCGGGACGCCTTAACTATGGCTACACCTTC.

The CDR3 nucleotides are TGTGCCAGCAGCTTAGGGCTAGCGGGGGCCCGAGAGACCGGGGAGCTGTTTTTT. Encoded protein: CASSLGLAGARETGELFF. The V gene is TRBV7-3, the J gene TRBJ2-2; 10 bases map to TRBD2. V shed 2 bases, J shed 5 bases, and the junction held 11 bases outside the gene matches. Germline assignment: CDR1 SGHTA and CDR2 FQGTGA. The CDR3 is made up of 18 amino acids. Filled out from reference TRBV7-3 and TRBJ2-2, the complete variable domain reads GAGVSQTPSNKVTEKGKYVELRCDPISGHTALYWYRQSLGQGPEFLIYFQGTGAADDSGLPNDRFFAVRPEGSVSTLKIQRTERGDSAVYLCASSLGLAGARETGELFFGEGSRLTVL.

This chain links TRBV20-1 with TRBJ1-2, with D uncertain. Germline CDR1 and CDR2: DFQATT and SNEGSKA (reference sequence). CDR3 length: 13 amino acids. V was shortened by 1 base and J by 4 bases, with 10 bases between the two germline ends. CDR3 coding DNA: TGCAGTGCTAGAGTTTCCGATCGCTATGGCTACACCTTC. It specifies CSARVSDRYGYTF.

Concerning this clonotype itself: One end of the junction fails to match germline, which may point to a read error. This chain connects TRBV11-1 to TRBJ2-5; D is undetermined. The germline CDR1 and CDR2 sequences are SGHAT and FQDESV (reference sequence). CDR3 length: 13 residues. The chain's CDR3 is CASSSGKQEPQYF. CDR3 sequence (DNA): TGTGCCAGCAGCTCCGGAAAACAAGAGCCCCAGTACTTC.

About this clonotype itself: A junction end diverges from the germline sequence, so it may reflect a read error. The gene calls are TRBV6-1 and TRBJ2-7, with 7 bases that match TRBD1. There are 14 residues in the CDR3. CDR1 MNHNS and CDR2 SASEGT come from the germline V gene. The DNA of the CDR3 is TGTGCCTGCAGCCCGAGACAGGGTATTCACGAGCAGTACTTC. The encoded protein is CACSPRQGIHEQYF.

CDR3 loop: CAKAERATNEKLFF. CDR3 nucleotide sequence: TGTGCCAAGGCCGAGAGAGCAACTAATGAAAAACTGTTTTTT. The rearrangement joins TRBV12-3 or TRBV12-4 to TRBJ1-4; no firm D call. Trimming left V 10 bases short and J 0 bases short, with 12 bases between. This CDR3 has 14 residues.

With respect to this clonotype: A clone one base away is much larger, so this may be a read error. This sequence joins TRBV11-2 and TRBJ2-4, with D perhaps matching TRBD2 (6 bases). This CDR3 comprises 15 residues. Per the germline V gene, CDR1 is SGHAT and CDR2 is FQNNGV. The CDR3 DNA sequence: TGTGCCAGCAGCTTAAGTGTAGCGGAGAAAAACATTCAGCACTTC. Its translation: CASSLSVAEKNIQHF.

In DNA, the CDR3 is TGTGCCACCAGCCCTGACCTAGTCGGTGAGCAGTTCTTC. As protein: CATSPDLVGEQFF. This chain uses TRBV15 with TRBJ2-1; D is undetermined. The CDR3 has 13 residues. Germline V gives CDR1 LNHNV, CDR2 YYDKDF (reference sequence). Trimming took 5 bases from V and 9 from J, leaving 14 bases between them.

Concerning this clonotype: A read error may be the cause here, since a much bigger clone is one base away. This sequence joins TRBV6-2 or TRBV6-3 and TRBJ2-5, with 7 positions matching TRBD1. TRBJ2-1 explains the end of the DNA better; the J call may be wrong. Germline CDR1 reads MNHEY; CDR2 reads SVGEGT. The CDR3 extends over 15 amino acids. CDR3 in amino acids: CASQDRSRAQETQFF. Written as DNA, the CDR3 is TGTGCCAGCCAGGACAGGTCGCGGGCGCAAGAGACCCAGTTCTTC.

In this sample, this clonotype turned up once. The chain is built from TRBV7-7 and TRBJ2-1; D not resolved. The CDR3 has 12 amino acids. Germline V lookup: CDR1 SSHAT, CDR2 FNYEAQ (reference sequence). The CDR3 is CATRNRDNEQFF. In DNA, the CDR3 is TGTGCTACCAGAAACCGAGACAATGAGCAGTTCTTC.

This clonotype was counted a few times. The chain links TRBV27 to TRBJ2-7; possibly TRBD1 or TRBD2 for D (6 bases each). V shed 3 bases and J shed 4 bases, with 16 bases lying between them. The CDR3 runs to 15 residues. Per the germline V gene, CDR1 is MNHEY and CDR2 is SMNVEV (reference sequence). CDR3 coding DNA: TGTGCCAGCAGTTTCTATGAGGGGGGCTTGTACGAGCAGTACTTC. It translates to CASSFYEGGLYEQYF.

The rearrangement uses TRBV7-9 and TRBJ2-5; 9 bases fit TRBD2. The CDR3 sequence is 15 residues long. V dropped 4 bases and J dropped 11; count of bases not matched to a gene: 14. Per the germline V gene, CDR1 is SEHNR and CDR2 is FQNEAQ (reference sequence). The CDR3 sequence is CASSSLSGSENEQYF. CDR3 nucleotides: TGTGCCAGCAGCTCCCTTAGCGGGAGTGAAAATGAGCAGTACTTC.